Included here is one T cell receptor beta chain sequence, with context. Its antigen is still unknown. These data belong to a study of T cell responses to AZD1222 COVID-19 vaccine. Findings of the study overall: Across the whole spike, CD4 TCRs peaked at regions 160-218 and 743-854. Spike-specific TCRs gained breadth and depth after people received two AZD1222 doses. Sampling that yielded the repertoires occurred only after the peak T cell response.

CDR1 is WSHSY, CDR2 SAAADI, per germline. The V gene end was trimmed by 8 bases and the J gene end by 5 bases; junction bases not matched to a gene: 11. The CDR3 contains 14 residues. The protocol was immunoSEQ multiplex PCR, while the TCRdb copy is restricted to in-frame clones and leaves out a portion. The sample includes about 99,000 clones, 86% of them seen just once. The V and J genes are TRBV10-2 and TRBJ1-1; 7 bases align to TRBD1. Material: peripheral blood, obtained 28 days after the second dose of the MenACWY control vaccine. The sequence derives from an adult who received the MenACWY meningococcal vaccine as a control. This CDR3 is CASFEATGRTEAFF. Written as DNA, the CDR3 is TGCGCCAGCTTCGAGGCGACAGGGAGGACTGAAGCTTTCTTT.